Listed below are T cell receptor beta chains from one sample, sequenced in a study of cytomegalovirus exposure and HLA in healthy donors. The data were produced by immunoSEQ multiplex PCR, yet TCRdb's version contains in-frame clones alone and is incomplete. The sample lists 74,000 or so clones, approximately 67% occurring once. The material sequenced was PBMCs. The receptors come from a woman aged 25 to 39 in good health and CMV-seronegative. The CDR3 runs from the conserved cysteine through the conserved F or W. The D gene is left open where the match is weak. Size values are once, few and many counts, or a class for expanded clones, and some rows have none.

d_call: TRBD2
clone_size: -
j_call: TRBJ2-3
v_call: TRBV7-2
cdr3_nt: TGTGCCAGCAGCTTATGGGGGGAGGGGTCAGATACGCAGTATTTT
cdr3_aa: CASSLWGEGSDTQYF

d_call: TRBD1
clone_size: few
j_call: TRBJ1-3
v_call: TRBV19
cdr3_nt: TGTGCCAGTAGTATCCTGGGACAGGGCTCAGGAAACACCATATATTTT
cdr3_aa: CASSILGQGSGNTIYF

d_call: -
clone_size: -
j_call: TRBJ2-3
v_call: TRBV9
cdr3_nt: TGTGCCAGCAGCGTGAGGGTGGCCACAGATACGCAGTATTTT
cdr3_aa: CASSVRVATDTQYF

d_call: -
clone_size: -
j_call: TRBJ2-7
v_call: TRBV4-1
cdr3_nt: TGCGCCAGCAGCCAAGGTCCAAATGTGTACGAGCAGTACTTC
cdr3_aa: CASSQGPNVYEQYF

d_call: TRBD1
clone_size: once
j_call: TRBJ2-2
v_call: TRBV5-1
cdr3_nt: TGCGCCAGCAGCTTGAAGGGGGCGGATCAATCCGGGGAGCTGTTTTTT
cdr3_aa: CASSLKGADQSGELFF

d_call: TRBD2
clone_size: -
j_call: TRBJ2-1
v_call: TRBV7-8
cdr3_nt: TGTGCCAGCAGCTTTAGGCGGGGGAACAATGAGCAGTTCTTC
cdr3_aa: CASSFRRGNNEQFF

d_call: TRBD1
clone_size: -
j_call: TRBJ2-5
v_call: TRBV9
cdr3_nt: TGTGCCAGCAGCGGGGGACAGGGGGGTACCCAGTACTTC
cdr3_aa: CASSGGQGGTQYF

d_call: -
clone_size: -
j_call: TRBJ2-7
v_call: TRBV5-1
cdr3_nt: TGCGCCAGCAGCCCCAGGAGGGTCTACAACGAGCAGTACTTC
cdr3_aa: CASSPRRVYNEQYF

d_call: -
clone_size: few
j_call: TRBJ1-6
v_call: TRBV30
cdr3_nt: TGTGCCTGGAGATTAAGGGGTGGAAATTCACCCCTCCACTTT
cdr3_aa: CAWRLRGGNSPLHF

d_call: TRBD1
clone_size: once
j_call: TRBJ1-4
v_call: TRBV28
cdr3_nt: TGTGCCAGCAGTGTGACAGGGGACGGAGAAAAACTGTTTTTT
cdr3_aa: CASSVTGDGEKLFF

d_call: -
clone_size: few
j_call: TRBJ1-3
v_call: TRBV5-4
cdr3_nt: TGTGCCAGCAGCTTACAGAGCTCTGGAAACACCATATATTTT
cdr3_aa: CASSLQSSGNTIYF

d_call: -
clone_size: few
j_call: TRBJ1-5
v_call: TRBV2
cdr3_nt: TGTGCCAGCAGTGGGACAAATAGCAATCAGCCCCAGCATTTT
cdr3_aa: CASSGTNSNQPQHF

d_call: -
clone_size: once
j_call: TRBJ2-2
v_call: TRBV7-2
cdr3_nt: TGTGCCAGCAGCTTCAGGGGTTTTCGCAACACCGGGGAGCTGTTTTTT
cdr3_aa: CASSFRGFRNTGELFF

d_call: TRBD1
clone_size: few
j_call: TRBJ1-2
v_call: TRBV6-1
cdr3_nt: TGTGCCAGCATGGGACAGGGGGCAACCTATGGCTACACCTTC
cdr3_aa: CASMGQGATYGYTF

d_call: -
clone_size: -
j_call: TRBJ2-5
v_call: TRBV7-9
cdr3_nt: TGTGCCAGCAGCTTAGAGGCTGGTAGAGGGACCCAGTACTTC
cdr3_aa: CASSLEAGRGTQYF

d_call: TRBD2
clone_size: -
j_call: TRBJ2-3
v_call: TRBV7-2
cdr3_nt: TGTGCCAGCAGCTGGAGCGGGGGAGGAACAGATACGCAGTATTTT
cdr3_aa: CASSWSGGGTDTQYF

d_call: -
clone_size: -
j_call: TRBJ2-1
v_call: TRBV5-1
cdr3_nt: TGCGCCAGCAGCTCAGGAACCATAGGGGATGAGCAGTTCTTC
cdr3_aa: CASSSGTIGDEQFF

d_call: -
clone_size: once
j_call: TRBJ1-1
v_call: TRBV7-2
cdr3_nt: TGTGCCAGCAGCTTACCAGGGGTTGAAGCTTTCTTT
cdr3_aa: CASSLPGVEAFF

d_call: -
clone_size: few
j_call: TRBJ1-2
v_call: TRBV2
cdr3_nt: TGTGCCAGCAGTGAATCTGGGGGCAGGGCCCATGGCTACACCTTC
cdr3_aa: CASSESGGRAHGYTF

d_call: -
clone_size: -
j_call: TRBJ2-1
v_call: TRBV7-6
cdr3_nt: TGTGCCAGCAGCTTAAACAACTACAATGAGCAGTTCTTC
cdr3_aa: CASSLNNYNEQFF

d_call: TRBD1
clone_size: -
j_call: TRBJ2-7
v_call: TRBV29-1
cdr3_nt: TGCAGCGTTGGGGGCAGGGGGTACGAGCAGTACTTC
cdr3_aa: CSVGGRGYEQYF

d_call: TRBD1
clone_size: medium-sized
j_call: TRBJ1-1
v_call: TRBV6-6
cdr3_nt: TGTGCCAGTTCGGACAGGCGGAACACTGAAGCTTTCTTT
cdr3_aa: CASSDRRNTEAFF

d_call: -
clone_size: -
j_call: TRBJ2-5
v_call: TRBV5-1
cdr3_nt: TGCGCCAGCAGCTCCCGGATAGCGGCAATGCAAGAGACCCAGTACTTC
cdr3_aa: CASSSRIAAMQETQYF

d_call: -
clone_size: -
j_call: TRBJ2-7
v_call: TRBV7-2
cdr3_nt: TGTGCCAGCAGCTTAGGACCCTACGGCTGGAGGTCCTACGAGCAGTACTTC
cdr3_aa: CASSLGPYGWRSYEQYF

d_call: TRBD2
clone_size: -
j_call: TRBJ2-3
v_call: TRBV10-3
cdr3_nt: TGTGCCATCAGCGTCAGCGGGGACACAGATACGCAGTATTTT
cdr3_aa: CAISVSGDTDTQYF

d_call: -
clone_size: few
j_call: TRBJ1-2
v_call: TRBV28
cdr3_nt: TGTGCCAGCGAGACATTCTATGGCTACACCTTC
cdr3_aa: CASETFYGYTF